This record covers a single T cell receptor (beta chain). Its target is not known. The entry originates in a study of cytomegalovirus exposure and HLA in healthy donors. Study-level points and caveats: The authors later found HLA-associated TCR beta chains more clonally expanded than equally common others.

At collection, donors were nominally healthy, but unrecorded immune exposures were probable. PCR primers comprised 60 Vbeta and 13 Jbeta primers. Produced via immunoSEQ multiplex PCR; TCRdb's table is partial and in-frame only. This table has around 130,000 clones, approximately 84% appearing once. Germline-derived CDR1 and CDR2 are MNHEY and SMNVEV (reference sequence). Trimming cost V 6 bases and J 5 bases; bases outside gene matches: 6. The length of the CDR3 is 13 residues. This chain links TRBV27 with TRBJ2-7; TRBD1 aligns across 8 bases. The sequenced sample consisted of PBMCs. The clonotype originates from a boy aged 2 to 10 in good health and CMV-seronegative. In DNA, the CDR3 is TGTGCCAGCAGGCCGACAGGGGAGGACGAGCAGTACTTC. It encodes CASRPTGEDEQYF.